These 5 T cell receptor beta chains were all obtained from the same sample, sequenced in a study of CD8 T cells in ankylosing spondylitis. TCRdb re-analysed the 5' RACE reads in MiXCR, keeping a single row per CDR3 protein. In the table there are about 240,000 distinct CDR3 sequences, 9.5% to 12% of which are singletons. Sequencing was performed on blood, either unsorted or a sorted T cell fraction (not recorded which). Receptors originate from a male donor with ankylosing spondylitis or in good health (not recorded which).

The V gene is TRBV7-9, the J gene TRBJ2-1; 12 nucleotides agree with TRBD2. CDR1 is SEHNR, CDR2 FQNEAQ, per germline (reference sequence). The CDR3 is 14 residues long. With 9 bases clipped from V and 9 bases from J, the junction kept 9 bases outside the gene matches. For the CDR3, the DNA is TGTGCCAGTGCGACTAGCGGGAGTTTCGGTGAGCAGTTCTTC. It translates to CASATSGSFGEQFF. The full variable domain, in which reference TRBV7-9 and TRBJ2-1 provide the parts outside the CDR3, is DTGVSQNPRHKITKRGQNVTFRCDPISEHNRLYWYRQTLGQGPEFLTYFQNEAQLEKSRLLSDRFSAERPKGSFSTLEIQRTEQGDSAMYLCASATSGSFGEQFFGPGTRLTVL.

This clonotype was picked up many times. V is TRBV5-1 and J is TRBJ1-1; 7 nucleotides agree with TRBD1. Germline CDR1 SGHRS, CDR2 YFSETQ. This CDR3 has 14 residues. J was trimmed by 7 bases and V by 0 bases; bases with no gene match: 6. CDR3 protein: CASSLDRGEVEAFF. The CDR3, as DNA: TGCGCCAGCAGCTTGGACAGGGGCGAAGTTGAAGCTTTCTTT. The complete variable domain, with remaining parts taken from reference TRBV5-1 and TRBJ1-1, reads KAGVTQTPRYLIKTRGQQVTLSCSPISGHRSVSWYQQTPGQGLQFLFEYFSETQRNKGNFPGRFSGRQFSNSRSEMNVSTLELGDSALYLCASSLDRGEVEAFFGQGTRLTVV.

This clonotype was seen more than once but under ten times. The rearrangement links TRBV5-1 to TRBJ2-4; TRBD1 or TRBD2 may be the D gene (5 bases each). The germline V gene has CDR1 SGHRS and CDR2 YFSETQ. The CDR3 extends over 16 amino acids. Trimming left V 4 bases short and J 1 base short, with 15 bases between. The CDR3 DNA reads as TGCGCCAGCAGCCTCCTTCCCCGGGACGCCAAAAACATTCAGTACTTC. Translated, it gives CASSLLPRDAKNIQYF.

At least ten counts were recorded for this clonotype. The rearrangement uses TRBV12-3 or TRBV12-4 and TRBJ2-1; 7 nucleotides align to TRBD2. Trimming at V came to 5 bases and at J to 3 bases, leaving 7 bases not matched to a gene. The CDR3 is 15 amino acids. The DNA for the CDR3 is TGTGCCAGCAGTCCAGGAGCGGGGTTCTACAATGAGCAGTTCTTC. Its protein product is CASSPGAGFYNEQFF.

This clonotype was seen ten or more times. For the CDR3, the DNA is TGTGCCAGCAGCTTAGCTAGCGGTTCCTACGAGCAGTACTTC. Translating gives CASSLASGSYEQYF. The V gene is TRBV7-6, the J gene TRBJ2-7; the D gene is possibly TRBD2 (6 bases). The V and J ends lost 0 bases and 1 base respectively, with 7 bases between them. This CDR3 is built from 14 residues. Germline V CDR1 and CDR2: SGHVS, FNYEAQ.